This T cell receptor beta chain was captured in a study of blood T cells in healthy people across ages. Study outcomes and limitations: Naive CD4+ cell counts and diversity both ran higher in long-lived than in aged donors. With age, beta diversity per million T cells declined roughly linearly, significantly by 30 to 50.

Concerning this clonotype itself: As yet, its antigen is unknown.

Healthy Caucasian individuals from Russia aged 6 to 90 served as donors. Then a second PCR, running about 7 to 11 cycles, was carried out with a sample-barcoded 5' primer and a J-beta primer mix. Each CDR3 protein gets one entry after TCRdb re-called the 5' RACE reads with MiXCR. This sample carries about 1.6 million distinct CDR3 sequences, about 31% of them seen once, and the ten largest clones take about 11%. This TCR came from a woman in her twenties or thirties in good health. The sequencing input was blood.

CDR3 region: CASSPGNANYGYTF. Here the CDR3 DNA reads TGTGCCAGCAGCCCAGGGAACGCTAACTATGGCTACACCTTC. The chain recombines TRBV7-9 with TRBJ1-2; possibly TRBD1 for D (5 bases). This CDR3 comprises 14 residues. The germline CDR1 and CDR2 sequences are SEHNR and FQNEAQ (reference sequence). Trimming shortened V by 5 bases and J by 0 bases, and 10 bases separated the two germline ends.